The rows below give T cell receptor beta chains drawn from one sample of a study of preoperative IRX-2 immunotherapy in early breast cancer. The repertoire was sequenced with immunoSEQ multiplex PCR; TCRdb's copy has only in-frame clones and lacks some. The sample yields 40,000 to 45,000 clones, 70% to 85% seen once. The sequencing here drew on tumor tissue, taken after IRX-2 immunotherapy. The receptors come from a human donor with breast cancer. Both conserved end residues are part of each CDR3. The D gene is left open where the match is weak. Clone size appears in some rows only: once, few, many, or a class for an expanded clone.

j_call | clone_size | d_call | v_call | cdr3_nt | cdr3_aa
TRBJ2-1 | . | TRBD2 | TRBV5-1 | TGCGCCAGCAGCTCCACCTCGTGGGTAGCGGGAGCGGGGGATGAGCAGTTCTTC | CASSSTSWVAGAGDEQFF
TRBJ1-1 | . | . | TRBV6-8 | TGTGCCAGCAGAAGGACACAAAACACTGAAGCTTTCTTT | CASRRTQNTEAFF
TRBJ2-2 | . | . | TRBV7-1 | TGTGCCAGCAGCTCACGGAGACAGAAAATCACCGGGGAGCTGTTTTTT | CASSSRRQKITGELFF
TRBJ2-1 | . | . | TRBV7-4 | TGTGCCAGCAGCCCCCCCACAGGCTCCTACAATGAGCAGTTCTTC | CASSPPTGSYNEQFF
TRBJ2-7 | . | . | TRBV11-3 | TGTGCCAGCAGCCCCCGGGGGCAATTCTCCTACGAGCAGTACTTC | CASSPRGQFSYEQYF
TRBJ1-6 | few | TRBD1 | TRBV10-2 | TGCGCCAGCAGGACCGGACAGGCGGGAACCTATAATTCACCCCTCCACTTT | CASRTGQAGTYNSPLHF
TRBJ1-3 | . | . | TRBV19 | TGTGCCAGTAGAATGACAGTGAGCTCTGGAAACACCATATATTTT | CASRMTVSSGNTIYF
TRBJ1-4 | . | TRBD1 | TRBV11-3 | TGTGCCAGCAGCGACAGGGGACTTGATGAAAAACTGTTTTTT | CASSDRGLDEKLFF
TRBJ2-2 | . | . | TRBV7-4 | TGTGCCAGCAGCCCGGGGAACAGGGCAGGAGGGGAGCTGTTTTTT | CASSPGNRAGGELFF
TRBJ2-3 | . | TRBD1 | TRBV19 | TGTGCCAGTAGTATGGGACAGATCACAGATACGCAGTATTTT | CASSMGQITDTQYF
TRBJ2-5 | . | . | TRBV6-8 | TGTGCCAGCAGACCCCAGCGGGCCGCCTACCAAGAGACCCAGTACTTC | CASRPQRAAYQETQYF
TRBJ1-5 | . | . | TRBV19 | TGTGCCAGTAGCTTGACAGGTAGATTAATACAGCCCCAGCATTTT | CASSLTGRLIQPQHF
TRBJ2-2 | . | TRBD1 | TRBV28 | TGTGCCAGCAGTCTCTGGGACAGGGGAGACGGGGAGCTGTTTTTT | CASSLWDRGDGELFF
TRBJ1-1 | . | TRBD1 | TRBV28 | TGTGCCAGCAGTTCCAGGGGGGCCACTGAAGCTTTCTTT | CASSSRGATEAFF
TRBJ2-3 | . | . | TRBV12-5 | TGTGCTAGTGGTTTAAGGAGCACAGATACGCAGTATTTT | CASGLRSTDTQYF
TRBJ2-3 | . | TRBD2 | TRBV6-8 | TGTGCCAGCAGAGCCTCTAGCGGGGGGGTTACCTTAGATACGCAGTATTTT | CASRASSGGVTLDTQYF
TRBJ2-3 | . | . | TRBV5-1 | TGCGCCAGCAGCTTGGTGGGGCTCACAGATACGCAGTATTTT | CASSLVGLTDTQYF
TRBJ1-6 | . | TRBD1 | TRBV5-1 | TGCGCCAGCAGCTTGGCCGGACAGGGCGATTCACCCCTCCACTTT | CASSLAGQGDSPLHF
TRBJ2-1 | . | TRBD2 | TRBV6-8 | TGTGCCAGCAGTGACCCCGGGAGGGCCACCGATGAGCAGTTCTTC | CASSDPGRATDEQFF
TRBJ2-3 | . | TRBD2 | TRBV5-1 | TGCGCCAGCAGCGCCACTAGCGGGGGGGCCAGGGATACGCAGTATTTT | CASSATSGGARDTQYF
TRBJ2-3 | . | . | TRBV12-5 | TGTGCTAGTGGCTGGAGCACAGATACGCAGTATTTT | CASGWSTDTQYF
TRBJ2-7 | . | TRBD2 | TRBV7-1 | TGTGCCAGCAGCCAAGAGGATAGCGGGAGGAGCTACGAGCAGTACTTC | CASSQEDSGRSYEQYF
TRBJ1-5 | few | TRBD1 | TRBV19 | TGTGCCAGTAGTATTGGGACAGCCGGAGCGGGAGCCCAGCATTTT | CASSIGTAGAGAQHF
TRBJ2-1 | . | TRBD1 | TRBV30 | TGTGCCCGGAGTCGCACAGGGGTCAAAAATGAGCAGTTCTTC | CARSRTGVKNEQFF
TRBJ1-2 | once | . | TRBV28 | TGTGCCAGCAGTTTAGAGGGGAGGTTTGGCTACACCTTC | CASSLEGRFGYTF
TRBJ1-2 | . | TRBD1 | TRBV29-1 | TGCAGCGTTCAACAGGGGGTTTATGGCTACACCTTC | CSVQQGVYGYTF
TRBJ2-1 | . | TRBD2 | TRBV19 | TGTGCCAGTAGTATTACGGCTAGCGGGAGCTATGAGCAGTTCTTC | CASSITASGSYEQFF
TRBJ2-3 | . | . | TRBV7-1 | TGTGCCAGCAACCCTAGCGGCACAGATACGCAGTATTTT | CASNPSGTDTQYF
TRBJ2-2 | . | . | TRBV15 | TGTGCCACCAGTACAGGGAAGCGGGGAACCGGGGAGCTGTTTTTT | CATSTGKRGTGELFF
TRBJ1-5 | few | TRBD1 | TRBV11-3 | TGTGCCAGCAGCTGGACAGGGGGCAATCAGCCCCAGCATTTT | CASSWTGGNQPQHF
TRBJ2-1 | . | . | TRBV14 | TGTGCCAGCAGCCCGGGCAGATCCCTCCACAATGAGCAGTTCTTC | CASSPGRSLHNEQFF
TRBJ1-2 | . | TRBD1 | TRBV6-8 | TGTGCCAGCAGAAACCGACAGGGTCCCTATGGCTACACCTTC | CASRNRQGPYGYTF
TRBJ2-1 | once | TRBD2 | TRBV5-1 | TGCGCCAGCAGCTGGGGAGCGGGATCTCGCAATGAGCAGTTCTTC | CASSWGAGSRNEQFF
TRBJ1-1 | once | . | TRBV5-1 | TGCGCCAGCAGCTTGTTTATACAGGGTGACCTAAGGACTGAAGCTTTCTTT | CASSLFIQGDLRTEAFF
TRBJ2-5 | . | . | TRBV22-1 | TGTGCCAGCACCCTTAGGGGGGGCCAAGAGACCCAGTACTTC | CASTLRGGQETQYF
TRBJ2-3 | . | TRBD1 | TRBV23-1 | TGCGCCAGCAGACCGACAGGGTTGACAGATACGCAGTATTTT | CASRPTGLTDTQYF
TRBJ2-7 | . | . | TRBV7-1 | TGTGCCAGCAGCTCCGGACAGCGTTTCGTCGAGCAGTACTTC | CASSSGQRFVEQYF
TRBJ1-1 | . | . | TRBV6-8 | TGTGCCAGCAGTTACTTCGGCAGGGCCACTGAAGCTTTCTTT | CASSYFGRATEAFF
TRBJ1-5 | few | . | TRBV6-8 | TGTGCCAGCGAGATGGGGCGGAGGTTTAATCAGCCCCAGCATTTT | CASEMGRRFNQPQHF
TRBJ2-1 | few | . | TRBV6-8 | TGTGCCAGCATTGGGACTGCCTACAATGAGCAGTTCTTC | CASIGTAYNEQFF
TRBJ2-1 | . | TRBD2 | TRBV15 | TGTGCCACCAGCAGAGTCGGGACTAGCGGGATGAGCTCCTACAATGAGCAGTTCTTC | CATSRVGTSGMSSYNEQFF
TRBJ1-2 | few | TRBD1 | TRBV30 | TGTGCCTGGAGGGCCGGGACAGGGGGCGGGAATGGCTACATCTTC | CAWRAGTGGGNGYIF
TRBJ2-1 | . | TRBD2 | TRBV11-3 | TGTGCCAGCAGACCCGGGACTAAGGGGAAGATCAATGAGCAGTTCTTC | CASRPGTKGKINEQFF
TRBJ2-1 | once | TRBD2 | TRBV19 | TGTGCCAGCCGAGATGGACTAGCGGGGAGGGGCAATGAGCAGTTCTTC | CASRDGLAGRGNEQFF
TRBJ1-4 | few | TRBD1 | TRBV28 | TGTGCCAGCAGTTCGGGACAGGACGAAAAACTGTTTTTT | CASSSGQDEKLFF
TRBJ2-2 | . | . | TRBV19 | TGTGCCAGTACCTCAGGGGGGAGTGGGGGCACCGGGGAGCTGTTTTTT | CASTSGGSGGTGELFF
TRBJ2-3 | . | TRBD1 | TRBV5-1 | TGCGCCAGCAGCTTGGGGTGGTCCTCGGGGACAGGGACCACAGATACGCAGTATTTT | CASSLGWSSGTGTTDTQYF
TRBJ2-3 | . | TRBD1 | TRBV5-1 | TGCGCCAGCAGCTTCGGACAGGGAATGGATACGCAGTATTTT | CASSFGQGMDTQYF
TRBJ2-2 | . | . | TRBV19 | TGTGCCAGTAGCCCAAACACGCCTCTAGTCACCGGGGAGCTGTTTTTT | CASSPNTPLVTGELFF
TRBJ1-4 | few | TRBD1 | TRBV11-3 | TGTGCCAGCAGCTACGGGACAGTGGGTAATGAAAAACTGTTTTTT | CASSYGTVGNEKLFF
TRBJ1-5 | . | . | TRBV14 | TGTGCCAGCAGCCAAACCAAGAATCAGCCCCAGCATTTT | CASSQTKNQPQHF
TRBJ2-1 | . | . | TRBV10-2 | TGCGCCAGCAGTGGGGGGGACACCCGAGAGGGGGAGTTCTTC | CASSGGDTREGEFF
TRBJ1-5 | . | . | TRBV11-3 | TGTGCCAGCAGCTTAGATAGAACCTCAGGGCACCCAGCCCAGCATTTT | CASSLDRTSGHPAQHF
TRBJ2-1 | once | . | TRBV6-8 | TGTGCCAGCAGTAGGGACCCCCCCAATGAGCAGTTCTTC | CASSRDPPNEQFF